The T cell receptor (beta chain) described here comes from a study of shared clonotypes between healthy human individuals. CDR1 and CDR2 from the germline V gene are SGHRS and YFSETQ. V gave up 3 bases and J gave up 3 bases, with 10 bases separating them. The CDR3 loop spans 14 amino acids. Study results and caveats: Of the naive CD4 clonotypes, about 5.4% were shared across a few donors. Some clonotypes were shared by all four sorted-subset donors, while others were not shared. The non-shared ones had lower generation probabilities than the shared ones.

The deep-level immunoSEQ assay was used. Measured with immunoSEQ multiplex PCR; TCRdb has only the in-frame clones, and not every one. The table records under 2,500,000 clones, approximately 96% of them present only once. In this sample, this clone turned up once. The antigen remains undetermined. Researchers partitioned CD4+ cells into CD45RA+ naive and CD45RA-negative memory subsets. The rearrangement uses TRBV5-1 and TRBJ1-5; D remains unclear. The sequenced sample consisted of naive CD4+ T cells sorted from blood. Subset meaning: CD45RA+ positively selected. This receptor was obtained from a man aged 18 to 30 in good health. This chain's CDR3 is CASSSGGNNQPQHF. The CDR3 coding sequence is TGCGCCAGCAGCTCAGGAGGGAACAATCAGCCCCAGCATTTT. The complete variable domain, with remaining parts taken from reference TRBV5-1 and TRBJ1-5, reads KAGVTQTPRYLIKTRGQQVTLSCSPISGHRSVSWYQQTPGQGLQFLFEYFSETQRNKGNFPGRFSGRQFSNSRSEMNVSTLELGDSALYLCASSSGGNNQPQHFGDGTRLSIL.